This T cell receptor (beta chain) was sequenced during a study of T cells after yellow fever vaccination (dated by TCRdb to the late 2010s). For the wider study: The SMART-Seq v4 Ultra Low Input RNA kit was used to prepare libraries from fractions with low cell numbers. To track T-cell clones before and after primary and booster YFV17D yellow fever vaccination, bulk TCR alpha and beta repertoires were sequenced longitudinally. Blood samples were taken at several timepoints before and after primary and secondary immunization, and bulk PBMC replicates and cell subsets were isolated. Two healthy male donors, one aged 18 to 29 and one aged 30 to 40 years, made up the cohort.

Study-wide conclusions, independent of this receptor: The secondary T-cell response was found to be weaker but faster than the primary response, with a peak reached on day 5 rather than on day 15. Because only a couple of donors were included in the study, the extent to which the findings can be generalized is limited. After the booster, most of the clones that had expanded following primary vaccination were detected again (approximately 96% of CD4 and around 87% of CD8), which suggests that memory was broadly maintained. FACS-sorted repertoires could contain abundant contaminating clonotypes from the bulk population, so computational filtering was required. A small fraction of clonotypes appeared in both the CD4 and CD8 compartments, likely as a result of convergent recombination.

Germline trimming: 5 bases from V, 0 bases from J; junction bases outside gene matches: 6. CDR1 and CDR2 are read off the germline V gene as SGHAT and FQNNGV. The CDR3 covers 15 residues, taking in both the cysteine and the phenylalanine. The DNA shown is the 45-base CDR3, in frame from base 1. This clonotype came up many times. Its antigen is not yet known. Within one base of it there is no much larger clone, and no base qualities were kept. The sample's treatment or condition label, decoded: live attenuated yellow fever vaccine strain. PBMCs were isolated from peripheral blood using a standard Ficoll-Paque protocol. Dynabeads CD4 and CD8 positive selection kits were used to isolate CD4 and CD8 T-cell fractions. TriZol was used to extract RNA from bulk PBMCs, CD4 and CD8 fractions, and dextramer-positive and dextramer-negative fractions. TCR cDNA was synthesized by 5'RACE template switching, through which a universal primer site and unique molecular identifiers were introduced. Priming for cDNA synthesis came from both the TCR alpha and TCR beta constant segments. Library amplification involved two PCR steps, and the second step added sample barcodes and sequencing adapters. Libraries were sequenced on Illumina HiSeq 2500 (2x100 bp) or NovaSeq (2x150 bp). Per the source publication's procedure: MIGEC handled demultiplexing of reads and collapsing into UMI consensus sequences, while MiXCR performed V(D)J alignment. Clonotypes responding to the vaccine were identified with edgeR on replicate PBMC samples, with the criteria of FDR below 0.01 and a log2 fold change above 5 up to day 15. Each bulk clonotype was labeled CD4 or CD8 based on which sequenced repertoire, CD4 or CD8, contained the clonotype at higher abundance. Starting from the raw public reads, TCRdb applied fastp trimming at Q25, assembled clones with MiXCR and retained in-frame beta chains. Records with the same CDR3 protein are collapsed into one entry carrying the most frequent genes and DNA. TCRdb, rather than the study authors, made the V and J calls. Counted in this sample were roughly 74,000 distinct CDR3 sequences; 7.1% of them appeared once. Roughly a third of the sample is taken by the ten largest.

The input for sequencing was CD8+ T cells sorted from PBMCs, taken about 5 days after the first yellow fever vaccination. The sequence was obtained from a young man who received the YFV17D yellow fever vaccine. Recombination linked TRBV11-2 to TRBJ2-7, with TRBD1 identical over 8 junction bases. The CDR3 corresponds to CASSPGQGYSYEQYF. At the DNA level, the sequence is TGTGCCAGCAGCCCAGGACAGGGTTACTCCTACGAGCAGTACTTC.